This T cell receptor (beta chain) came from a study of T-cell memory formation after mild COVID-19. About the research overall: Among the donors, TCR clusters were largely specific to each donor. Study-wide findings and caveats: Contracting clones, day 15 to 85, had balanced CD4/CD8, and later expanders favored CD4+. What remained unconfirmed was the SARS-CoV-2 specificity of second-wave clones peaking on day 37. Cross-reactive memory appears to have joined, as suggested by some responding clones showing up in pre-infection memory.

One entry per CDR3 protein, called by TCRdb with MiXCR from the 5' RACE reads. This sample yields 400,000 or so distinct CDR3 sequences, of which around 20% are seen a single time; 7.5% to 10% belongs to the top ten. This clonotype has more than one count but fewer than ten. Its antigen is as yet unknown. Trimming took 4 bases from V and 7 from J; bases not matched to a gene: 18. CDR3 length equals 17 residues. Germline CDR1 reads SGHVS; CDR2 reads FQNEAQ. This sequence joins TRBV7-8 and TRBJ1-1; 7 bases are a match to TRBD1. The TCR sequence derives from an adult woman who had mild COVID-19 (a few samples of this study predate the infection). Cell type and time point are not known. The sample consisted of PBMCs or a T cell subset sorted from them (not recorded which). The CDR3 DNA reads as TGTGCCAGCAGCTCCGGAGGGGGCGACACCCGCGCTTTTGAAGCTTTCTTT. As protein: CASSSGGGDTRAFEAFF.